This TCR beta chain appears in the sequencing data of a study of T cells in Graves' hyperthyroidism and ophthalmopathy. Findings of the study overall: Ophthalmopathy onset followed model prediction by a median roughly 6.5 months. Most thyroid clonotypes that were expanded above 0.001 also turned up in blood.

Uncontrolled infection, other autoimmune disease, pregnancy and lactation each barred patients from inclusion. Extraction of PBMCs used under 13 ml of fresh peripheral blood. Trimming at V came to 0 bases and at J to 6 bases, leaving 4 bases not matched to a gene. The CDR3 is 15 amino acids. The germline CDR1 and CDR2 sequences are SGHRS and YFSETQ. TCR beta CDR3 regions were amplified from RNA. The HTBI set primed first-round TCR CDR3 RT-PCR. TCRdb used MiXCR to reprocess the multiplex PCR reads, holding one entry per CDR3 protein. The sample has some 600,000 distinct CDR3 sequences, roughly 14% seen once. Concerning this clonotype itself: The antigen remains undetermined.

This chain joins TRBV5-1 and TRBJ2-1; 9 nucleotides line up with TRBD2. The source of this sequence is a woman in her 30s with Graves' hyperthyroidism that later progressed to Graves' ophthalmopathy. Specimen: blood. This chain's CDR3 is CASSLASGIPNEQFF. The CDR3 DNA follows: TGCGCCAGCAGCTTGGCTAGCGGGATTCCCAATGAGCAGTTCTTC.